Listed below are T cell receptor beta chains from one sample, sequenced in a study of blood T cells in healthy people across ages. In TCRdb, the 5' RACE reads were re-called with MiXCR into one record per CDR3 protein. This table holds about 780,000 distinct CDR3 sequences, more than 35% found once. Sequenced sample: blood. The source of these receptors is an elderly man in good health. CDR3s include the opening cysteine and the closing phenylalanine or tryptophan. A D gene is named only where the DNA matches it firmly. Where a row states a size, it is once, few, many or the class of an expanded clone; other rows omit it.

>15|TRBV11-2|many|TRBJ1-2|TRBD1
CASSLVGQGDYGYTF
TGTGCCAGCAGCTTAGTGGGACAGGGAGACTATGGCTACACCTTC
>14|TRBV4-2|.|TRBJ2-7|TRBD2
CASSKTSGVYEQYF
TGTGCCAGCAGCAAGACTAGCGGGGTCTACGAGCAGTACTTC
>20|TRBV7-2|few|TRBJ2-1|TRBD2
CASSSLGGLASTDFYNEQFF
TGTGCCAGCAGCTCATTAGGCGGACTAGCGTCAACAGACTTCTACAATGAGCAGTTCTTC
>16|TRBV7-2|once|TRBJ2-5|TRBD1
CASSLAYGTGTETQYF
TGTGCCAGCAGCTTAGCCTATGGGACAGGGACGGAGACCCAGTACTTC
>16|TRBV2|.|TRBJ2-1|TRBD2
CASSSLAGGPLNEQFF
TGTGCCAGCAGTTCCTTAGCGGGAGGGCCGCTTAATGAGCAGTTCTTC
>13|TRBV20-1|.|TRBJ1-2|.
CSALTHSATGYTF
TGCAGTGCTCTAACCCACAGCGCTACTGGCTACACCTTC
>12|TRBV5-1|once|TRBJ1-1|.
CASAGQNTEAFF
TGCGCCAGCGCGGGACAGAACACTGAAGCTTTCTTT
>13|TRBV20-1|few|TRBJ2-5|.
CSARDGSQETQYF
TGCAGTGCTAGAGACGGATCGCAAGAGACCCAGTACTTC
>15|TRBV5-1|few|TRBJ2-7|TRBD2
CASSFTSGDTYEQYF
TGCGCCAGCAGCTTTACTAGCGGGGACACCTACGAGCAGTACTTC
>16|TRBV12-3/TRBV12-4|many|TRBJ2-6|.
CASTVRDLSGANVLTF
TGTGCCAGCACCGTTCGAGATCTCTCTGGGGCCAACGTCCTGACTTTC
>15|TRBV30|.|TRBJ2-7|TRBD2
CAWSRTSGRRYEQYF
TGTGCCTGGAGTAGGACTAGCGGGAGGAGATACGAGCAGTACTTC
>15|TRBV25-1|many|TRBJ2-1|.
CASSEGYDLPNEQFF
TGTGCCAGCAGTGAAGGCTACGACCTTCCCAATGAGCAGTTCTTC
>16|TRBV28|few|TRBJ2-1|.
CASRVTLATGVDEQFF
TGTGCCAGCAGGGTAACACTAGCCACTGGAGTCGATGAGCAGTTCTTC
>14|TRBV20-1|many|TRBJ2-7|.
CSARDKSQAYEQYF
TGCAGTGCTAGAGATAAATCCCAAGCCTACGAGCAGTACTTC
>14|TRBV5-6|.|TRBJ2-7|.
CASSPRSVSYEQYF
TGTGCCAGCAGCCCACGATCGGTCTCCTACGAGCAGTACTTC
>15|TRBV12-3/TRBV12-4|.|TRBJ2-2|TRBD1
CASSSWGQGTGELFF
TGTGCCAGCAGTTCCTGGGGACAGGGGACCGGGGAGCTGTTTTTT
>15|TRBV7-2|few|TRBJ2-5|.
CASSLIFPGVETQYF
TGTGCCAGCAGCTTAATCTTTCCAGGGGTGGAGACCCAGTACTTC
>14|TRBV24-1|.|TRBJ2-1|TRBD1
CATEGTGIRGEQFF
TGTGCCACGGAAGGGACAGGCATTAGGGGTGAGCAGTTCTTC
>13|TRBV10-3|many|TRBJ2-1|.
CAINQGGYNEQFF
TGTGCCATCAACCAGGGAGGATACAATGAGCAGTTCTTC
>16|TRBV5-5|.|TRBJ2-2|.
CASSLAAGFYTGELFF
TGTGCCAGCAGCTTGGCTGCGGGGTTCTACACCGGGGAGCTGTTTTTT
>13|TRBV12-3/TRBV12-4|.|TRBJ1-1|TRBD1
CASNRDSHTEAFF
TGTGCCAGCAACAGGGACAGCCACACTGAAGCTTTCTTT
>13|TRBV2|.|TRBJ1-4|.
CASRGARLEKLFF
TGTGCCAGCAGGGGGGCTCGTCTTGAAAAACTGTTTTTT
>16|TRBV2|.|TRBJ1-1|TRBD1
CASSRGGPTGFTEAFF
TGTGCCAGCAGTAGAGGGGGGCCGACAGGGTTCACTGAAGCTTTCTTT
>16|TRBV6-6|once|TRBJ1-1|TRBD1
CASSAWDSTMNTEAFF
TGTGCCAGCAGTGCCTGGGACAGTACCATGAACACTGAAGCTTTCTTT